A selection of T cell receptor beta chains follows, all from one sample in a study of cytomegalovirus exposure and HLA in healthy donors. Clones were read by immunoSEQ multiplex PCR, and TCRdb kept only the in-frame ones, dropping some. In the table there are about 110,000 clones, about 59% of which are singletons. The sample comprised PBMCs. These receptors all come from a man under 40 in good health and CMV-seropositive. The CDR3 runs from the conserved cysteine through the conserved F or W. A D gene is named only where the DNA matches it firmly. Some rows mark clone size as missing; the rest say once, few, many or name a class of expanded clone.

j_call	v_call	clone_size	d_call	cdr3_nt	cdr3_aa
TRBJ2-3	TRBV5-6	-	TRBD1	TGTGCCAGCAGCTTCGACAGGGTTACAGATACGCAGTATTTT	CASSFDRVTDTQYF
TRBJ2-7	TRBV30	few	TRBD2	TGTGCCTGGAGGGGCGGGGGGGCCGACGAGCAGTACTTC	CAWRGGGADEQYF
TRBJ2-7	TRBV27	-	-	TGTGCCAGCAGGCGGCCCGGGGCCTACGAGCAGTACTTC	CASRRPGAYEQYF
TRBJ1-2	TRBV27	-	TRBD1	TGTGCCAGCAGCCAGAGACAGGGTGGGTGGGATGGCTACACCTTC	CASSQRQGGWDGYTF
TRBJ2-3	TRBV6-5	-	TRBD2	TGTGCCAGCAGAGGACTAGCGGGGGGGCCGGGGCAGTATTTT	CASRGLAGGPGQYF
TRBJ2-7	TRBV11-2	few	-	TGTGCCAGCAGCTCCGGGGGAACAGGGGACGAGCAGTACTTC	CASSSGGTGDEQYF
TRBJ1-2	TRBV6-5	-	-	TGTGCTAGCAGTTACGATTTAACCAGTTTCTATGGCTACACCTTC	CASSYDLTSFYGYTF
TRBJ2-7	TRBV13	-	-	TGTGCCAGCAGCTTCGGTACAGGGACCTACGAGCAGTACTTC	CASSFGTGTYEQYF
TRBJ2-7	TRBV11-3	few	-	TGTGCCAGCAGCTTGCGGGCATCCTACGAGCAGTACTTC	CASSLRASYEQYF
TRBJ1-5	TRBV12-2	-	-	TGTGCAAGTCGCTTAGCGGAGACAGGACTCAATCAGCCCCAGCATTTT	CASRLAETGLNQPQHF
TRBJ2-2	TRBV5-6	-	TRBD1	TGTGCCAGCAACCCAGGGGGAAACACCGGGGAGCTGTTTTTT	CASNPGGNTGELFF
TRBJ1-1	TRBV11-3	-	-	TGTGCCAGCAGCTTAGAGGCAGGGCCCAAAACTGAAGCTTTCTTT	CASSLEAGPKTEAFF
TRBJ1-5	TRBV5-1	-	-	TGCGCCAGCAGCCCGGGGGGCCTGAATCAGCCCCAGCATTTT	CASSPGGLNQPQHF
TRBJ2-1	TRBV19	-	-	TGTGCCAGTATCGGGGAGAACAATGAGCAGTTCTTC	CASIGENNEQFF
TRBJ2-1	TRBV5-1	few	TRBD1	TGCGCCAGCAGCACGGGACAGGGCAATGAGCAGTTCTTC	CASSTGQGNEQFF
TRBJ2-7	TRBV21-1	-	-	TGTGCCAGCAGCAGACTCCGGGACAGGTACTACGAGCAGTACTTC	CASSRLRDRYYEQYF
TRBJ1-1	TRBV6-1	-	-	TGTGCCAGCAGGTTGCAGGGCCGCACTGAAGCTTTCTTT	CASRLQGRTEAFF
TRBJ2-1	TRBV7-6	-	TRBD2	TGTGCCAGCAGTCCAGCCGGGACTAGCGGGACGAATGAGCAGTTCTTC	CASSPAGTSGTNEQFF
TRBJ1-3	TRBV4-1	many	-	TGCGCCAGCAGCCTCGGAGGACAGAGACTCAGCTCTGGAAACACCATATATTTT	CASSLGGQRLSSGNTIYF
TRBJ1-1	TRBV7-9	few	-	TGTGCCAGCAGCTCATCGGGGGTGAACACTGAAGCTTTCTTT	CASSSSGVNTEAFF
TRBJ1-1	TRBV9	-	-	TGTGCCAGCAGCGGAAGGGGGTTGAGGACTGAAGCTTTCTTT	CASSGRGLRTEAFF
TRBJ2-1	TRBV5-1	-	-	TGCGCCAGCAGCTTGGGCGACAGCCGCTCCTACAATGAGCAGTTCTTC	CASSLGDSRSYNEQFF